This is a list of T cell receptor beta chains from one sample in a study of persistence of HIV-infected CD4 T cells. Which antigens these TCRs recognize remains unknown. Profiling relied on immunoSEQ multiplex PCR, and the TCRdb table lists in-frame clones only, not all of them. The profile covers about 64,000 clones, with roughly 75% appearing a single time and 1.5% to 2% taken by the ten largest. Sequenced here: CD4+ T cells sorted from PBMCs after roughly 18-hour stimulation, sampled from a patient who received antiretroviral therapy. The receptors come from an adult man with HIV who was CMV-seropositive. CDR3s include the opening cysteine and the closing phenylalanine or tryptophan. The D gene is left open where the match is weak. Clone size, where shown, is once, few, many, or a class for clones that have expanded.

v_gene,d_gene,abundance,j_gene,CDR3nt,CDR3aa
TRBV15,NA,NA,TRBJ2-1,TGTGCCACCAGCAGAGTAAAAGGGACCTCTTACTACAATGAGCAGTTCTTC,CATSRVKGTSYYNEQFF
TRBV27,TRBD2,NA,TRBJ2-3,TGTGCCAGCAGGGAGGGGATAGCGGGGCTCACAGATACGCAGTATTTT,CASREGIAGLTDTQYF
TRBV27,NA,NA,TRBJ2-6,TGTGCCAGCAGTTTGGGTACAGGGTTTAGGGCCAACGTCCTGACTTTC,CASSLGTGFRANVLTF
TRBV18,NA,NA,TRBJ2-7,TGTGCCAGCTCACCACGGGGGTACGAGCAGTACTTC,CASSPRGYEQYF
TRBV6-5,NA,once,TRBJ1-5,TGTGCCAGCAGTTCACAGGGTATGGTGGATCAGCCCCAGCATTTT,CASSSQGMVDQPQHF
TRBV28,NA,few,TRBJ1-5,TGTGCCAGCCATCAGGCAGATCAGCCCCAGCATTTT,CASHQADQPQHF
TRBV27,NA,NA,TRBJ2-5,TGTGCCAGCAGTTTGGCCCGCGGGGGCGAGACAACGACCCAGTACTTC,CASSLARGGETTTQYF
TRBV4-1,NA,NA,TRBJ1-5,TGCGCCAGCAGCCAAGAAGGGCAGGGCCGGCGGCCCCAGCATTTT,CASSQEGQGRRPQHF
TRBV7-9,NA,few,TRBJ2-1,TGTGCCAGCAGCAACTCGGACAGTAATGAAGGGCAGTTCTTC,CASSNSDSNEGQFF
TRBV7-2,TRBD2,NA,TRBJ2-1,TGTGCCAGCAGCTTAGGGGGGGGTAGTAATGAGCAGTTCTTC,CASSLGGGSNEQFF
TRBV11-3,TRBD2,NA,TRBJ2-3,TGTGCCAGCAGCTCCGGACTAGCGGGGGCCACCCACCGGCAGTATTTT,CASSSGLAGATHRQYF
TRBV19,TRBD1,NA,TRBJ1-2,TGTGCCAGTAGTCAGATTGACAGGGCGGCTGGCTACACCTTC,CASSQIDRAAGYTF
TRBV28,NA,NA,TRBJ1-6,TGTGCCAGCAGTTCGGGGACTTCACCCCTCCACTTT,CASSSGTSPLHF
TRBV18,NA,NA,TRBJ2-1,TGTGCCAGCTCACCACAGGGTAGAGGAGTGGGGCAGTTCTTC,CASSPQGRGVGQFF
TRBV10-2,NA,NA,TRBJ2-6,TGCGCCAGCAGTGAGTCGAAAGCAGGGATTTTCTCTGGGGCCAACGTCCTGACTTTC,CASSESKAGIFSGANVLTF
TRBV6-4,NA,NA,TRBJ2-1,TGTGCCAGCACCCCCCAGGCGAGCTCCTACAATGAGCAGTTCTTC,CASTPQASSYNEQFF
TRBV6-1,TRBD1,once,TRBJ1-1,TGTGCCAGCCTGTGGGGGACAGGGATGAACACTGAAGCTTTCTTT,CASLWGTGMNTEAFF
TRBV19,TRBD1,NA,TRBJ1-2,TGTGCCAGTAGTATTTATTTTGGGACAGGGGGAGGCGGCTACACCTTC,CASSIYFGTGGGGYTF
TRBV9,TRBD1,few,TRBJ2-3,TGTGCCAGCAGCGTCGGGACAGGGGGTGGAAGGACAGATACGCAGTATTTT,CASSVGTGGGRTDTQYF
TRBV5-1,NA,NA,TRBJ1-1,TGCGCCAGCAGCTTGTCGTCCCAGACTGAAGCTTTCTTT,CASSLSSQTEAFF
TRBV14,NA,NA,TRBJ1-1,TGTGCCAGCTCCGGGGATCGAAACACTGAAGCTTTCTTT,CASSGDRNTEAFF
TRBV2,TRBD1,NA,TRBJ1-5,TGTGCCAGCAACCCCTCCCAGGGGGACCAGCCCCAGCATTTT,CASNPSQGDQPQHF
TRBV6-5,NA,NA,TRBJ2-4,TGTGCCAGCTCTACTGTAGCCAAAAACATTCAGTACTTC,CASSTVAKNIQYF